The 16 T cell receptor beta chains below come from one sample, sequenced in a study of response to subunit inactivated influenza vaccine. TCRdb called the RT-PCR reads again in MiXCR, with one record for every CDR3 protein. The sample lists approximately 530,000 distinct CDR3 sequences; 10% to 15% were seen once. Specimen: PBMCs from blood, collected more than 35 days after vaccination. Receptors originate from a man between 45 and 60 years old who received an inactivated influenza vaccine.

This chain connects TRBV12-3 or TRBV12-4 to TRBJ1-2; the D gene is possibly TRBD1 (5 bases). V was shortened by 3 bases and J by 0 bases, with 11 bases between the two germline ends. The CDR3 spans 15 residues. The CDR3 DNA sequence: TGTGCCAGCAGTTTGATTCAGGGAGCTAACTATGGCTACACCTTC. Translation: CASSLIQGANYGYTF.

V usage is TRBV7-2 and J usage is TRBJ1-3; tentatively, D is TRBD1 (6 bases). V was pared by 5 bases and J by 0 bases, with 14 bases between. The CDR3 extends over 16 amino acids. The germline gives CDR1 SGHTA, CDR2 FQGNSA. CDR3: CASSPSGAHSGNTIYF. CDR3 nucleotides: TGTGCCAGCAGCCCATCAGGGGCCCACTCTGGAAACACCATATATTTT.

This clonotype was seen at least ten times. The chain couples TRBV10-2 to TRBJ2-2; D is possibly TRBD1 (5 bases). This CDR3 contains 13 residues. Trimming took 5 bases from V and 5 from J, leaving 9 bases between them. Germline CDR1 and CDR2: WSHSY and SAAADI. CDR3 DNA: TGCGCCAGCAGTTATACAGGTACCGGGGAGCTGTTTTTT. Its translation is CASSYTGTGELFF.

The V and J genes are TRBV16 and TRBJ2-3; D remains ambiguous. CDR3 length: 13 residues. Trimming pared 7 bases from V and 3 bases from J, leaving 11 bases between. Germline V gene sequence: CDR1 KGHSY, CDR2 FQNENV. CDR3 amino acids: CASTLVRTDTQYF. The CDR3 DNA follows: TGTGCCAGCACCCTTGTTCGGACAGATACGCAGTATTTT.

This sequence joins TRBV11-1 and TRBJ2-2, with 8 bases aligning to TRBD1. After removal of 8 bases from V and 2 bases from J, the junction contained 7 bases not matched to a gene. In germline, CDR1 is SGHAT, CDR2 FQDESV (reference sequence). This CDR3 spans 15 amino acids. The CDR3 protein is CASGTDRANTGELFF. In nucleotides, the CDR3 is TGTGCCAGCGGAACGGACAGGGCAAACACCGGGGAGCTGTTTTTT.

This clonotype was seen more than once but under ten times. The rearrangement links TRBV20-1 to TRBJ2-1; 10 bases agree with TRBD2. CDR1 is DFQATT, CDR2 SNEGSKA, per germline (reference sequence). The CDR3 has 15 amino acids. Trimming cost V 6 bases and J 12 bases; bases outside gene matches: 17. In nucleotides, the CDR3 is TGCAGTGCCTTATCCGGACTAGCGGACCCCTCTGTGCAGTTCTTC. Amino acids: CSALSGLADPSVQFF.

This chain joins TRBV4-1 and TRBJ2-5; 8 nucleotides align to TRBD1. The CDR3 covers 16 residues. V was clipped by 1 base and J by 3 bases; unmatched bases: 7. The germline CDR1 and CDR2 sequences are MGHRA and YSYEKL. The CDR3 region has the DNA TGCGCCAGCAGCCAAGTATATAACAGGGGGGAAGAGACCCAGTACTTC. It specifies CASSQVYNRGEETQYF.

There are many counts of this clonotype. The gene calls are TRBV4-2 and TRBJ2-3; tentative D call: TRBD2 (5 bases). Trimming removed 1 base from V and 0 bases from J, with 14 bases in between. The germline CDR1 and CDR2 sequences are LGHNA and YNFKEQ. CDR3 length: 17 residues. CDR3 amino acids: CASSQVSVAYSTDTQYF. The CDR3 coding sequence is TGTGCCAGCAGCCAAGTGTCGGTAGCGTACAGCACAGATACGCAGTATTTT.

This clonotype came up a few times. The DNA of the CDR3 is TGTGCCAGCAGCTTCACAGCGGCGCACACTGAAGCTTTCTTT. Its translation: CASSFTAAHTEAFF. The chain joins TRBV7-9 to TRBJ1-1; D gene ambiguous. Germline V lookup: CDR1 SEHNR, CDR2 FQNEAQ (reference sequence). Deletions cut 3 bases from V and 3 bases from J, with 11 bases between. This CDR3 region has 14 residues.

This clonotype has just a few counts. V gene TRBV5-1 combines with J gene TRBJ2-7; 7 nucleotides agree with TRBD1. The ends lost 0 bases at V and 6 bases at J; junction bases unmatched: 9. The CDR3 has 15 residues. Germline loops: CDR1 SGHRS, CDR2 YFSETQ. The CDR3 reads CASSLEGGPPGEQYF. For the CDR3, the DNA is TGCGCCAGCAGCTTGGAAGGGGGCCCTCCGGGCGAGCAGTACTTC.

J is TRBJ2-2 and V is TRBV4-1, with D possibly being TRBD2 (5 bases). Deletions cut 1 base from V and 6 bases from J, with 12 bases between. Per germline, CDR1 MGHRA and CDR2 YSYEKL. The CDR3 contains 15 residues. CDR3 sequence (DNA): TGCGCCAGCAGCCAAGTCTCGGAGGTTGCCGGGGAGCTGTTTTTT. Protein: CASSQVSEVAGELFF.

This chain connects TRBV28 to TRBJ2-7; D is ambiguous. This CDR3 has 14 residues. V lost 6 bases and J 2 bases, leaving 14 bases between the germline ends. CDR1 is MDHEN and CDR2 is SYDVKM in the germline V gene. The CDR3 DNA reads TGTGCCAGCAGCAGCCCAGAACTCACCTACGAGCAGTACTTC. Translating gives CASSSPELTYEQYF.

The chain has TRBV28 and TRBJ2-7; 8 positions agree with TRBD2. The V segment lost 5 bases and the J segment 6 bases; nucleotides outside the gene matches: 9. From germline, CDR1 is MDHEN and CDR2 SYDVKM. The CDR3 sequence is 14 residues long. The CDR3 loop is CASSIAGHLSEQYF. DNA of the CDR3: TGTGCCAGCAGTATAGCGGGACACCTCTCCGAGCAGTACTTC.

This clonotype turned up a few times. J is TRBJ1-2 and V is TRBV4-3; the match to TRBD1 covers 9 bases. With V trimmed by 3 bases and J by 7 bases, 9 bases remained unmatched. The germline CDR1 and CDR2 sequences are LGHNA and YSLEER. The CDR3 spans 15 residues. CDR3 bases: TGCGCCAGCAGCCACGGAAACAGGGGGCTGGCTGGCTACACCTTC. Its translation is CASSHGNRGLAGYTF.

This clonotype was seen only a few times. The chain's CDR3 is CASSLSPYNEQFF. In nucleotides, the CDR3 is TGTGCCAGCAGTTTATCGCCCTACAATGAGCAGTTCTTC. This rearrangement joins TRBV27 to TRBJ2-1, with D hard to call. Looked up from germline, CDR1 is MNHEY and CDR2 is SMNVEV (reference sequence). With 0 bases removed from V and 2 bases from J, the gap between germline ends came to 2 bases. This CDR3 contains 13 residues.

This clonotype has only a few counts. CDR3 sequence (DNA): TGCGCCAGCAGCGTGGCCGGGGTAAGCAATCAGCCCCAGCATTTT. It specifies CASSVAGVSNQPQHF. This rearrangement joins TRBV5-1 to TRBJ1-5; the D is unclear. V was clipped by 4 bases and J by 1 base, with 12 bases between them. Looked up from germline, CDR1 is SGHRS and CDR2 is YFSETQ. CDR3 size: 15 residues.